One sample yielded the 19 T cell receptor beta chains listed below, sequenced in a study of T cells in Graves' hyperthyroidism and ophthalmopathy. The investigators amplified TCR beta CDR3 regions from RNA transcripts. During a first-round RT-PCR of the TCR CDR3, the HTBI primer set was used. Using its own MiXCR run on the multiplex PCR reads, TCRdb lists one record per CDR3 protein. There are more than 300,000 distinct CDR3 sequences in the sample; approximately 15% occur only once, and around 20% lies in the top ten. The source material was blood. The origin of the receptors is a woman under 40 with Graves' ophthalmopathy.

This clonotype is medium-sized (0.01 to 0.1%) by share. V is TRBV11-2 and J is TRBJ2-3; 11 bases are a match to TRBD2. There are 15 residues in the CDR3. CDR1 is SGHAT, CDR2 FQNNGV, per germline. J was trimmed by 3 bases and V by 7 bases; bases with no gene match: 6. The CDR3 reads CASIGTSGKTDTQYF. CDR3 DNA: TGTGCCAGCATCGGGACTAGCGGAAAAACAGATACGCAGTATTTT.

This clonotype was seen at least ten times. J is TRBJ2-1 and V is TRBV18, with 13 bases aligning to TRBD2. From germline, CDR1 is KGHSH and CDR2 LQKENI. The V segment lost 5 bases and the J segment 7 bases; nucleotides outside the gene matches: 8. The CDR3 contains 16 residues. CDR3 amino acids: CASSAPLAGGPNEQFF. The CDR3, as DNA: TGTGCCAGCTCAGCTCCACTAGCGGGGGGGCCAAATGAGCAGTTCTTC.

Many counts were recorded for this clonotype. This chain links TRBV27 with TRBJ2-2; D uncertain. There are 20 residues in the CDR3. The germline CDR1 and CDR2 sequences are MNHEY and SMNVEV (reference sequence). Trimming stripped 5 bases from V and 2 bases from J, with 27 bases between. The CDR3 loop reads CASSPSPVPGSNLNTGELFF. Written as DNA, the CDR3 is TGTGCCAGCAGTCCAAGCCCTGTACCCGGGTCCAACCTTAACACCGGGGAGCTGTTTTTT.

This clonotype was counted ten times or more. This sequence joins TRBV3-1 and TRBJ2-1; 8 nucleotides align to TRBD2. With 4 bases clipped from V and 5 bases from J, the junction kept 7 bases outside the gene matches. Germline V gene lookup returns CDR1 LGHDT and CDR2 YNNKEL (reference sequence). The CDR3 totals 15 residues. The CDR3 protein is CASSPQRGTHNEQFF. Here the CDR3 DNA reads TGTGCCAGCAGCCCCCAGCGGGGGACTCACAATGAGCAGTTCTTC.

This clonotype was seen ten or more times. The chain's CDR3 is CSATLAGGMVETQYF. CDR3 coding DNA: TGCAGTGCTACACTAGCGGGGGGTATGGTGGAGACCCAGTACTTC. The J gene is TRBJ2-5, the V gene TRBV20-1; 12 nucleotides align to TRBD2. The length of the CDR3 is 15 residues. The V gene's germline CDR1 is DFQATT and CDR2 SNEGSKA (reference sequence). J lost 5 bases, V lost 4 bases, and 8 bases had no gene match.

This clonotype was observed at least ten times. The chain combines TRBV30 with TRBJ2-2; the D gene is possibly TRBD2 (5 bases). Trimming removed 0 bases from V and 1 base from J, with 9 bases in between. CDR1 is GTSNPN and CDR2 is SVGIG in the germline V gene (reference sequence). The CDR3 length is 15 residues. The CDR3 nucleotides read TGTGCCTGGAGTGTAACGGGATGGAACACCGGGGAGCTGTTTTTT. Protein: CAWSVTGWNTGELFF.

This clonotype was counted only a few times. The V and J genes are TRBV19 and TRBJ1-5, with D hard to call. Deletions cut 7 bases from V and 1 base from J, with 14 bases between. The CDR3 has 15 residues. CDR1 and CDR2 (germline): LNHDA, SQIVND (reference sequence). The CDR3: CASTPGPGSNQPQHF. The CDR3 DNA sequence: TGTGCCAGTACCCCGGGCCCTGGCAGCAATCAGCCCCAGCATTTT.

This clonotype was detected ten times or more. V usage is TRBV12-3 or TRBV12-4 and J usage is TRBJ2-3, with 10 bases that match TRBD2. V gave up 7 bases and J gave up 3 bases; unmatched junction bases: 13. The CDR3 covers 17 residues. DNA of the CDR3: TGTGCCAGCACTCCACTTAAGCGGGGGGGCCCGACAGATACGCAGTATTTT. This translates into CASTPLKRGGPTDTQYF.

This clonotype has at least ten counts. The V and J genes are TRBV2 and TRBJ2-3, with D perhaps matching TRBD1 (6 bases). Trimming removed 7 bases at V and 1 base at J, with 18 bases between. Germline values: CDR1 SNHLY, CDR2 FYNNEI. CDR3 length: 16 residues. Here the CDR3 reads CASTGPGNRGTDTQYF. CDR3 sequence (DNA): TGTGCCAGCACCGGTCCCGGGAACAGGGGCACAGATACGCAGTATTTT. Complete variable domain (other parts from reference TRBV2 and TRBJ2-3): EPEVTQTPSHQVTQMGQEVILRCVPISNHLYFYWYRQILGQKVEFLVSFYNNEISEKSEIFDDQFSVERPDGSNFTLKIRSTKLEDSAMYFCASTGPGNRGTDTQYFGPGTRLTVL.

This clonotype occurred once. The CDR3 DNA reads as TGTGCCAGCACCTACACTAGCAATCAGCCCCAGCATTTT. It encodes CASTYTSNQPQHF. The rearrangement uses TRBV7-9 and TRBJ1-5; D is uncertain. Germline V gene lookup returns CDR1 SEHNR and CDR2 FQNEAQ (reference sequence). The V and J ends lost 7 bases and 0 bases respectively, with 7 bases between them. There are 13 residues in the CDR3.

This clonotype was recorded at least ten times. The V and J genes are TRBV12-3 or TRBV12-4 and TRBJ2-1; possibly TRBD2 for D (6 bases). The CDR3 has 15 residues. V gave up 1 base and J gave up 2 bases, with 9 bases separating them. The CDR3 DNA is TGTGCCAGCAGTTTAGTCACTAGCCCCTACAATGAGCAGTTCTTC. It is translated as CASSLVTSPYNEQFF.

This clonotype has just a few counts. V usage is TRBV19 and J usage is TRBJ2-2; TRBD1 might be the D (5 bases). There are 15 residues in the CDR3. Germline assignment: CDR1 LNHDA and CDR2 SQIVND (reference sequence). The germline V and J ends were trimmed by 7 bases and 7 bases, with 19 bases remaining between them. This chain's CDR3 is CASIETADLVGELFF. In nucleotides, the CDR3 is TGTGCCAGTATCGAGACAGCAGATTTGGTCGGGGAGCTGTTTTTT.

This clonotype was detected a few times. Here the CDR3 reads CASSQGHGTAVFYEQYF. The CDR3 DNA is TGCGCCAGCAGCCAAGGTCACGGGACTGCTGTGTTCTACGAGCAGTACTTC. The chain has TRBV4-1 and TRBJ2-7, with D maybe TRBD2 (6 bases). V lost 1 base and J 3 bases, leaving 19 bases between the germline ends. The CDR3 is made up of 17 amino acids. CDR1 is MGHRA, CDR2 YSYEKL, per germline.

Many counts were recorded for this clonotype. The chain recombines TRBV15 with TRBJ1-1; 7 bases line up with TRBD1. The V and J ends lost 1 base and 4 bases, in that order; junction bases with no gene match: 6. This CDR3 comprises 15 residues. The V gene's germline CDR1 is LNHNV and CDR2 YYDKDF (reference sequence). The CDR3 is CATSRADRVGTEAFF. CDR3 nucleotides: TGTGCCACCAGCAGAGCAGACAGGGTCGGCACTGAAGCTTTCTTT.

This clonotype was found a few times. V usage is TRBV12-3 or TRBV12-4 and J usage is TRBJ1-2; a possible D gene is TRBD1 (6 bases). CDR3 length equals 13 residues. V shed 6 bases and J shed 7 bases, with 15 bases lying between them. CDR3 DNA sequence: TGTGCCAGCAGCGATGGCGGGGGCATTGGCTACACCTTC. This translates into CASSDGGGIGYTF.

In its sample, this clonotype was seen many times. The genes are TRBV20-1 and TRBJ1-1; D ambiguous. The CDR3 is 16 amino acids. The V gene's germline CDR1 is DFQATT and CDR2 SNEGSKA (reference sequence). V dropped 3 bases and J dropped 0 bases, with 17 bases sitting between them. The CDR3 DNA sequence: TGCAGTGCTAGCAGGATTGGAGGTGGCATGAACACTGAAGCTTTCTTT. Translation: CSASRIGGGMNTEAFF.

The chain joins TRBV28 to TRBJ1-1; D is perhaps TRBD1 (6 bases). The CDR3 is made up of 13 amino acids. Trimming removed 6 bases from V and 4 bases from J, with 12 bases in between. The V gene's germline CDR1 is MDHEN and CDR2 SYDVKM. The CDR3 loop is CASRDSGGTEAFF. The CDR3 DNA reads as TGTGCCAGCAGGGACAGTGGTGGCACTGAAGCTTTCTTT.

This clonotype was observed at least ten times. The rearrangement joins TRBV2 to TRBJ2-2, with a possible D match to TRBD1 (6 bases). Germline lookup yields CDR1 SNHLY and CDR2 FYNNEI. The CDR3 consists of 16 residues. V lost 6 bases, J lost 7 bases, and 21 bases lay in between. CDR3 loop: CASRPAGGGRIGELFF. Here the CDR3 DNA reads TGTGCCAGCAGACCCGCAGGTGGGGGCAGGATCGGGGAGCTGTTTTTT.

This clonotype was counted only a few times. Given a much more abundant clone one base away, this may be a read error. The J gene is TRBJ2-3, the V gene TRBV28, with 7 positions matching TRBD1. The CDR3 runs 15 residues. From germline, CDR1 is MDHEN and CDR2 SYDVKM. The CDR3 loop is CASLSDRSSTDAQYF. The CDR3, as DNA: TGTGCCAGCCTCTCGGACAGGTCTAGCACAGATGCGCAGTATTTT.